This TCR beta chain was found in a study of blood T cell repertoires in COVID-19. Looking at the study overall: PBMCs, B-cell-depleted T cells, or T cells provided the cDNA or gDNA that made up the material.

As processed by the authors: Amplification with reference gene primers provided the estimates of nucleated cell counts. TCRdb's table, derived via immunoSEQ multiplex PCR, lists solely in-frame clones and lacks some. The V and J calls and clone size are taken from that table; D and trimming were inferred from the DNA. The data show 150,000 to 200,000 clones, roughly four fifths seen once. The CDR3 sequence is 16 residues long. This clone was detected only once. The V gene is TRBV21-1, the J gene TRBJ1-5; the table's D gene call, TRBD1, was not cross checked with the DNA. TRBV21-1 is listed as a pseudogene. The TCR comes from a human donor in a cohort sampled during active COVID-19. Sequencing input: peripheral blood. The DNA for the CDR3 is TGTGCCAGCAGCAAAGGTTTCAGGGGAAACGGACAGCCCCAGCATTTT. Translating it yields CASSKGFRGNGQPQHF.